Below are 17 T cell receptor beta chains sequenced from a single sample in a study of beta chain features in type 1 diabetes. Findings of the study overall: The study found moderately but significantly shorter TCRB CDR3s in all four CD4+ subsets of Type 1 diabetes patients.

As every portion of the isolated RNA was reverse transcribed, the sequencing read expressed TCRB transcripts. TCRdb keeps only in-frame clones here, not all; method: immunoSEQ multiplex PCR. The sample gives approximately 150,000 clones, more than 10% of which show up once; approximately 1.3% is in the top ten. Their antigen targets remain unknown. The sample comprised central memory CD4+ T cells from blood. The receptors derive from a man younger than 35 with type 1 diabetes.

At least ten counts were recorded for this clone. The chain joins TRBV7-3 to TRBJ2-5; D tentatively fits TRBD1 or TRBD2 (5 bases each). Germline lookup yields CDR1 SGHTA and CDR2 FQGTGA. Trimming took 5 bases from V and 4 from J, leaving 11 bases between them. This CDR3 spans 13 amino acids. In DNA, the CDR3 is TGTGCCAGCAGCATCCGGGACGGAGAGACCCAGTACTTC. It encodes CASSIRDGETQYF.

V and J are TRBV19 and TRBJ1-2; D not certain. The V end lost 5 bases, the J end lost 6 bases, and 10 bases lay between the germline ends. The CDR3 extends over 12 amino acids. The germline CDR1 and CDR2 sequences are LNHDA and SQIVND (reference sequence). The DNA for the CDR3 is TGTGCCAGTAGTGGAGGGAGGAATGGCTACACCTTC. This sequence encodes CASSGGRNGYTF.

The V gene is TRBV10-1, the J gene TRBJ2-5, with D hard to call. In germline, CDR1 is WNHNN, CDR2 SYGVQD (reference sequence). V was pared by 3 bases and J by 5 bases, with 13 bases between. CDR3 length: 14 amino acids. This chain's CDR3 is CASSDQDLWETQYF. The DNA of the CDR3 is TGCGCCAGCAGTGATCAGGATCTATGGGAGACCCAGTACTTC.

The V gene is TRBV29-1, the J gene TRBJ2-1; 8 nucleotides match TRBD2. The CDR3 length is 13 residues. The J segment lost 9 bases and the V segment lost 4 bases, leaving 8 bases of the junction unmatched. CDR1 and CDR2 (germline): SQVTM, ANQGSEA. CDR3 region: CSVASGGSSEQFF. CDR3 bases: TGCAGCGTTGCAAGCGGGGGTAGTAGTGAGCAGTTCTTC.

This clone was seen only a few times. The V and J genes are TRBV29-1 and TRBJ2-2, with 7 bases lining up with TRBD2. The germline gives CDR1 SQVTM, CDR2 ANQGSEA. V lost 6 bases, J lost 3 bases, and 4 bases stayed unmatched. The CDR3 extends over 13 amino acids. The CDR3 loop is CSVGLADTGELFF. In DNA form, the CDR3 reads TGCAGCGTCGGCCTAGCGGACACCGGGGAGCTGTTTTTT.

Worth noting for this clone: One end of the junction varies from germline; a read error may be responsible. The chain is built from TRBV7-6 and TRBJ2-5; TRBD1 aligns across 7 bases. The CDR3 spans 14 residues. Germline assignment: CDR1 SGHVS and CDR2 FNYEAQ. This chain's CDR3 is CASSPTGVQGTQYF. DNA of the CDR3: TGTGCCAGCAGCCCAACAGGGGTACAAGGGACCCAGTACTTC.

This clone appeared a few times. The chain couples TRBV27 to TRBJ2-3, with D perhaps matching TRBD2 (6 bases). V was pared by 2 bases and J by 2 bases, with 11 bases between. Germline V gene sequence: CDR1 MNHEY, CDR2 SMNVEV (reference sequence). CDR3 length: 15 residues. DNA for the CDR3: TGTGCCAGCAGTTTACTCGGGGGACCCACAGATACGCAGTATTTT. It encodes CASSLLGGPTDTQYF.

The J gene is TRBJ1-4, the V gene TRBV4-2; D call uncertain. The germline CDR1 and CDR2 sequences are LGHNA and YNFKEQ. CDR3 length equals 15 residues. Trimming left V 5 bases short and J 8 bases short, with 18 bases between. DNA of the CDR3: TGTGCCAGCAGCAAAAGAGCGGGGAATGGGGAAAAACTGTTTTTT. Protein: CASSKRAGNGEKLFF.

V is TRBV6-1 and J is TRBJ1-1; perhaps TRBD1 as D (6 bases). The CDR3 totals 14 residues. From germline, CDR1 is MNHNS and CDR2 SASEGT. The V gene lost 7 bases and the J gene lost 4 bases, with 16 bases spanning the gap. The CDR3 here is CASKLYPGATEAFF. DNA for the CDR3: TGTGCCAGCAAGCTCTACCCGGGGGCCACTGAAGCTTTCTTT.

This clone was observed a few times. The chain links TRBV5-8 to TRBJ2-5; D ambiguous. V lost 4 bases to trimming and J lost 5 bases, with 9 bases between them. The CDR3 runs 12 residues. CDR1 is SGHTS and CDR2 is YDEGEE in the germline V gene. CDR3 sequence reads: CASSLNGETQYF. CDR3 in DNA: TGTGCCAGCAGCCTAAACGGGGAGACCCAGTACTTC.

This clone came up many times. The gene calls are TRBV10-3 and TRBJ2-7; D is uncertain. With 5 bases removed from V and 0 bases from J, the gap between germline ends came to 2 bases. Germline CDR1 is ENHRY and CDR2 is SYGVKD. The CDR3 sequence is 11 residues long. This CDR3 reads CAISSSYEQYF. Written as DNA, the CDR3 is TGTGCCATCAGTAGCTCCTACGAGCAGTACTTC.

This sequence joins TRBV11-2 and TRBJ1-1; no reliable D call. The V gene lost 4 bases and the J gene lost 0 bases, with 6 bases spanning the gap. The CDR3 runs 13 residues. Germline CDR1 reads SGHAT; CDR2 reads FQNNGV. CDR3 in DNA: TGTGCCAGCAGCTCATCTCTGAACACTGAAGCTTTCTTT. The encoded protein is CASSSSLNTEAFF.

This clone was observed at least ten times. This chain connects TRBV7-2 to TRBJ1-2, with TRBD1 identical over 9 bases. The germline V gene has CDR1 SGHTA and CDR2 FQGNSA. Unmatched junction bases numbered 3, after V lost 4 bases and J lost 6 bases. This CDR3 spans 13 amino acids. CDR3 amino acids: CASSSWDRDGYTF. The CDR3 DNA follows: TGTGCCAGCAGCTCCTGGGACAGGGATGGCTACACCTTC.

This chain uses TRBV7-8 with TRBJ1-2, with D possibly matching TRBD1 (5 bases). The CDR3 sequence is 13 residues long. V was cut by 5 bases and J by 2 bases, with 9 bases left in between. Per the germline V gene, CDR1 is SGHVS and CDR2 is FQNEAQ. This chain's CDR3 is CASSQRQNYGYTF. DNA for the CDR3: TGTGCCAGCAGCCAGAGACAGAACTATGGCTACACCTTC.

This clone showed up just a few times. This chain links TRBV5-7 with TRBJ2-2; no definite D call. Being an ORF, TRBV5-7 has a function that is uncertain. Trimming shortened V by 2 bases and J by 0 bases, and 11 bases separated the two germline ends. The CDR3 consists of 16 residues. CDR3: CASSFDRSPNTGELFF. CDR3 bases: TGTGCCAGCAGCTTTGATCGGTCCCCGAACACCGGGGAGCTGTTTTTT.

The chain has TRBV6-5 and TRBJ2-6; D remains ambiguous. Deletions cut 2 bases from V and 0 bases from J, with 8 bases between. Germline CDR1 reads MNHEY; CDR2 reads SVGAGI. The CDR3 extends over 16 amino acids. CDR3 amino acids: CASSYGRASGANVLTF. The CDR3 bases are TGTGCCAGCAGTTACGGACGGGCCTCTGGGGCCAACGTCCTGACTTTC.

A few counts support this clone. This chain joins TRBV18 and TRBJ2-2; the match to TRBD2 covers 10 bases. CDR1 and CDR2 from the germline V gene are KGHSH and LQKENI. This CDR3 spans 19 amino acids. The ends lost 3 bases at V and 3 bases at J; junction bases unmatched: 13. CDR3 sequence reads: CASSPADIAGGPDTGELFF. CDR3 bases: TGTGCCAGCTCACCGGCGGACATAGCGGGGGGCCCGGACACCGGGGAGCTGTTTTTT.